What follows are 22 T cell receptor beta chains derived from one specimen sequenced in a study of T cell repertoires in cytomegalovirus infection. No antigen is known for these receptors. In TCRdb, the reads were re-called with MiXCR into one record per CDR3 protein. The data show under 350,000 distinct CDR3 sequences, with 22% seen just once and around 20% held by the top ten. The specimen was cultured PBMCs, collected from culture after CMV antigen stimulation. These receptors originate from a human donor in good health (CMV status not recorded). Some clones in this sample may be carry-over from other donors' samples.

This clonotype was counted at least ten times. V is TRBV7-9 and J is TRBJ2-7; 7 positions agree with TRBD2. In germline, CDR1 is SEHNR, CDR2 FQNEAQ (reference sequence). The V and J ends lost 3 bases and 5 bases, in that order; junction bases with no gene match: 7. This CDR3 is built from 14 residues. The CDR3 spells CASSFSGAAHEQYF. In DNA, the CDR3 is TGTGCCAGCAGCTTCAGCGGGGCAGCGCACGAGCAGTACTTC.

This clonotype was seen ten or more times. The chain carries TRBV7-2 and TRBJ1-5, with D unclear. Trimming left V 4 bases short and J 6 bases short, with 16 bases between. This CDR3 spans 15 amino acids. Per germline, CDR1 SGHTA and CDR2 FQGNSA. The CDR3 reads CASSSIGGSGQPQHF. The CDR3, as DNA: TGTGCCAGCAGCTCCATCGGCGGGTCAGGTCAGCCCCAGCATTTT.

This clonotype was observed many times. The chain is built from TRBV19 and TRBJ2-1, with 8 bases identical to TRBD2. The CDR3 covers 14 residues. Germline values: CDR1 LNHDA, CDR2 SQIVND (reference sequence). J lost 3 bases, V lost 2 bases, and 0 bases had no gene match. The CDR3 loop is CASSILAGYNEQFF. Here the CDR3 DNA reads TGTGCCAGTAGTATACTAGCGGGCTACAATGAGCAGTTCTTC.

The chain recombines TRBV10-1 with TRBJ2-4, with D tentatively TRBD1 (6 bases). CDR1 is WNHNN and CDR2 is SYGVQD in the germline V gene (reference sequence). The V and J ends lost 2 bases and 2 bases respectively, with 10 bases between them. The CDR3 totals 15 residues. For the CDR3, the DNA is TGCGCCAGCAGTGAGGGCAGGGGCACCAAAAACATTCAGTACTTC. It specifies CASSEGRGTKNIQYF.

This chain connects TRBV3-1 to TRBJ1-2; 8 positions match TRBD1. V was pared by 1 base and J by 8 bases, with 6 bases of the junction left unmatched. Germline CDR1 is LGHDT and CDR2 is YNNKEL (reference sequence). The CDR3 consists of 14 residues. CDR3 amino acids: CASSQGNRGGGYTF. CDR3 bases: TGTGCCAGCAGCCAAGGGAACAGGGGGGGCGGCTACACCTTC.

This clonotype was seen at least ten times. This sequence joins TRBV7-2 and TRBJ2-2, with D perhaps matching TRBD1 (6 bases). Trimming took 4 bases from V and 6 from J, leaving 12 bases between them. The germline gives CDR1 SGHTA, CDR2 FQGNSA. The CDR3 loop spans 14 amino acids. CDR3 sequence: CASSSGQFAGELFF. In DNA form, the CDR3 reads TGTGCCAGCAGCTCAGGACAGTTTGCCGGGGAGCTGTTTTTT. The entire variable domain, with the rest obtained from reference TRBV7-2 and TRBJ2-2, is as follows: GAGVSQSPSNKVTEKGKDVELRCDPISGHTALYWYRQSLGQGLEFLIYFQGNSAPDKSGLPSDRFSAERTGGSVSTLTIQRTQQEDSAVYLCASSSGQFAGELFFGEGSRLTVL.

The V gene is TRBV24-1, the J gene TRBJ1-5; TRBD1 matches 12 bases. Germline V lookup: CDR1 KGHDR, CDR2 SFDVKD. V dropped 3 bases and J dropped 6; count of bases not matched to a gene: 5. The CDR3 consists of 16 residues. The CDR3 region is CATSDGGQGAGQPQHF. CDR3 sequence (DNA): TGTGCCACCAGTGATGGGGGACAGGGGGCAGGTCAGCCCCAGCATTTT.

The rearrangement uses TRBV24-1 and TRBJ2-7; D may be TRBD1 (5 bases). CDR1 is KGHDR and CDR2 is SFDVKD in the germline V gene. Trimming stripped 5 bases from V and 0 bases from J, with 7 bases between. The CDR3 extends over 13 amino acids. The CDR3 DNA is TGTGCCACCAGTGGTGACAGCTCCTACGAGCAGTACTTC. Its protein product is CATSGDSSYEQYF.

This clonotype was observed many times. The CDR3 loop is CASSRPGLGAYEQYF. CDR3 DNA sequence: TGTGCCAGCAGCCGACCTGGACTAGGGGCTTACGAGCAGTACTTC. The genes are TRBV7-2 and TRBJ2-7, with 7 bases that match TRBD2. The CDR3 consists of 15 residues. The germline V gene has CDR1 SGHTA and CDR2 FQGNSA. The V gene end was trimmed by 5 bases and the J gene end by 4 bases; junction bases not matched to a gene: 11.

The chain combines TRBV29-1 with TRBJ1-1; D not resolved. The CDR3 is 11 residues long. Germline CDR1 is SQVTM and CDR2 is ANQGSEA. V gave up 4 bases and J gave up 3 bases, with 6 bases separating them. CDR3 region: CSVVFHTEAFF. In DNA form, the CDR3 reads TGCAGCGTTGTTTTTCACACTGAAGCTTTCTTT.

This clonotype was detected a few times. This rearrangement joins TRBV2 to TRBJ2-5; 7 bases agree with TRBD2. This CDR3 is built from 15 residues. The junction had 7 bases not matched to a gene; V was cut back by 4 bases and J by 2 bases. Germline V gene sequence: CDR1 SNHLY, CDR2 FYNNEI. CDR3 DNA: TGTGCCAGCAGTGCCGGGGACTACATTCAAGAGACCCAGTACTTC. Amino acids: CASSAGDYIQETQYF.

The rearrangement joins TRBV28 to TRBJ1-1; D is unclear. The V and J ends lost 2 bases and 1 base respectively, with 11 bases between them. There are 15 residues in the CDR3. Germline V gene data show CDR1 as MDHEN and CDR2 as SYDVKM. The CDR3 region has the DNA TGTGCCAGCAGTTTACACCCCCGGGGGAACACTGAAGCTTTCTTT. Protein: CASSLHPRGNTEAFF.

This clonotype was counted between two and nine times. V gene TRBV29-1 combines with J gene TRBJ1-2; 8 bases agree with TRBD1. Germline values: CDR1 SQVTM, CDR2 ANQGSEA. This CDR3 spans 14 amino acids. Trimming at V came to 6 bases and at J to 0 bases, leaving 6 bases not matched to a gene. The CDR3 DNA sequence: TGCAGCGTCCAGACAGGGGCCCCTAACTATGGCTACACCTTC. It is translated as CSVQTGAPNYGYTF.

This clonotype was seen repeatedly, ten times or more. The CDR3 bases are TGTGCCAGCAGCACCGGGACTAGCGGGTTTAACGAGCAGTACTTC. Its protein is CASSTGTSGFNEQYF. This sequence joins TRBV7-3 and TRBJ2-7; 12 nucleotides align to TRBD2. The ends lost 5 bases at V and 5 bases at J; junction bases unmatched: 7. The CDR3 loop spans 15 amino acids. Per the germline V gene, CDR1 is SGHTA and CDR2 is FQGTGA. Looking up the rest from reference TRBV7-3 and TRBJ2-7 gives the full variable domain: GAGVSQTPSNKVTEKGKYVELRCDPISGHTALYWYRQSLGQGPEFLIYFQGTGAADDSGLPNDRFFAVRPEGSVSTLKIQRTERGDSAVYLCASSTGTSGFNEQYFGPGTRLTVT.

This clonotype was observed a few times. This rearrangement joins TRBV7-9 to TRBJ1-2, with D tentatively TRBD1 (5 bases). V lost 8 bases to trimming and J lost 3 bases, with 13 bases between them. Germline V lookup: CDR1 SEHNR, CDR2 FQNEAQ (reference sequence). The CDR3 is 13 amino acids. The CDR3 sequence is CASGTAEYYGYTF. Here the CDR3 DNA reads TGTGCCAGCGGGACCGCAGAATACTATGGCTACACCTTC.

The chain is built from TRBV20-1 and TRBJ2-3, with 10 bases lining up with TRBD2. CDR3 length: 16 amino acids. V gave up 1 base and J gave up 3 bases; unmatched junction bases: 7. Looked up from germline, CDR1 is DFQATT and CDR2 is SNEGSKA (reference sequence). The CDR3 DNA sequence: TGCAGTGCTAGAGGAGGGACTAGCGAGTTGACAGATACGCAGTATTTT. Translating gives CSARGGTSELTDTQYF.

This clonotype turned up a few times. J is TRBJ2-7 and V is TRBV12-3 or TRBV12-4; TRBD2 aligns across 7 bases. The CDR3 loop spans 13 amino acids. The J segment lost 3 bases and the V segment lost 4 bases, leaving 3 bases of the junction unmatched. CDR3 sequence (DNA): TGTGCCAGCAGTTCCAGCGGGAACTACGAGCAGTACTTC. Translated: CASSSSGNYEQYF.

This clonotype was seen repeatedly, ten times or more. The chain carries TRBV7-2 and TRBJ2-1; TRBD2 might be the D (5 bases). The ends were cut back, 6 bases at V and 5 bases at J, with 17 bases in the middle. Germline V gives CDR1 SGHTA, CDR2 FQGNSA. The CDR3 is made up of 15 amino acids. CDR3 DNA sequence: TGTGCCAGCAGGGTTTTAGGGAGCTTGAACAATGAGCAGTTCTTC. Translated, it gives CASRVLGSLNNEQFF. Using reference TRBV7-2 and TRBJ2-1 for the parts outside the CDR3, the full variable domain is GAGVSQSPSNKVTEKGKDVELRCDPISGHTALYWYRQSLGQGLEFLIYFQGNSAPDKSGLPSDRFSAERTGGSVSTLTIQRTQQEDSAVYLCASRVLGSLNNEQFFGPGTRLTVL.

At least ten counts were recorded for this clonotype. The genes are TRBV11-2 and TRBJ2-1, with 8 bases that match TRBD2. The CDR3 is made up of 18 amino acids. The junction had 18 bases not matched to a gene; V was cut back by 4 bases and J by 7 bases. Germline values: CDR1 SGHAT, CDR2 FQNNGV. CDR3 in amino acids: CASSSRGSGMRLKNEQFF. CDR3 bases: TGTGCCAGCAGCTCCCGTGGTAGCGGGATGAGGCTTAAGAATGAGCAGTTCTTC.

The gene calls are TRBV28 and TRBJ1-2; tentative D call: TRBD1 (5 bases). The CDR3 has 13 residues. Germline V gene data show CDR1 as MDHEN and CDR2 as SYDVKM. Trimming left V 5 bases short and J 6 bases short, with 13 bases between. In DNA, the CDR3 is TGTGCCAGCAGTCCGACGAACAGGAATGGCTACACCTTC. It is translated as CASSPTNRNGYTF.

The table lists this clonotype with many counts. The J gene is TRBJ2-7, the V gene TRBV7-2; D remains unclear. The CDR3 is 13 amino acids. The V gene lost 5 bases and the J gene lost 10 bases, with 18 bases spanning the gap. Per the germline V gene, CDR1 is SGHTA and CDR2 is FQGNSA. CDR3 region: CASSPQRGGTQYV. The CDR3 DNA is TGTGCCAGCAGCCCGCAACGAGGCGGTACTCAGTACGTC.

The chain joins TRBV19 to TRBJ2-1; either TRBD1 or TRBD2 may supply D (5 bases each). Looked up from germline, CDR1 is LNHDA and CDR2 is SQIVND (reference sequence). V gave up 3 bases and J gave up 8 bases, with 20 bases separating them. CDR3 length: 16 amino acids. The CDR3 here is CASSIKQVSPRDEQFF. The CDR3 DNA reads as TGTGCCAGTAGTATCAAACAGGTCTCTCCGCGGGATGAGCAGTTCTTC.